The 21 T cell receptor beta chains given below trace back to one sample, sequenced in a study of blood T cell repertoires in COVID-19 (dated by TCRdb to the early 2020s). Libraries were constructed by the immunoSEQ multiplex PCR assay. TCRdb limited this immuneACCESS table to in-frame rearrangements with V and J called. A share of clones is missing; checked studies link under half to unresolved V genes, and the rest is unexplained. This sample lists fewer than 450,000 clones; roughly 88% were detected once. The ten largest clones capture 2% to 2.5% of the sample. The sample consisted of PBMCs or T cells enriched from blood (not recorded which). These receptors all stem from a woman in her thirties or forties with acute COVID-19.

The chain employs TRBV5-1 and TRBJ1-2, with 11 bases matching TRBD1. The V segment lost 4 bases and the J segment 4 bases; nucleotides outside the gene matches: 9. CDR3 length: 16 residues. CDR1 and CDR2 (germline): SGHRS, YFSETQ. The CDR3 region has the DNA TGCGCCAGCAGCACGACCACAGGGACAGGGGGCTATGGCTACACCTTC. Translating it yields CASSTTTGTGGYGYTF.

CDR3 in amino acids: CATSETSTGLDEQYF. CDR3 DNA sequence: TGTGCCACCAGTGAAACCTCGACAGGGCTTGACGAGCAGTACTTC. The chain recombines TRBV24-1 with TRBJ2-7; TRBD1 matches at 7 bases. Germline V gene sequence: CDR1 KGHDR, CDR2 SFDVKD. Germline trimming cut 4 bases from V and 5 bases from J; bases unmatched to any gene: 10. The CDR3 totals 15 residues.

The chain combines TRBV5-4 with TRBJ1-1, with 7 bases identical to TRBD1. The CDR3 sequence is 17 residues long. Germline lookup yields CDR1 SGHNT and CDR2 YYREEE (reference sequence). J lost 0 bases, V lost 0 bases, and 8 bases had no gene match. The CDR3 nucleotides read TGTGCCAGCAGCTTGGCACCAGGGGGACAGATGAACACTGAAGCTTTCTTT. It codes for CASSLAPGGQMNTEAFF.

With regard to this clone: The junction differs from germline at one of its ends, possibly a read error. The chain links TRBV2 to TRBJ1-4; weak D call: TRBD1 (5 bases). Germline assignment: CDR1 SNHLY and CDR2 FYNNEI. There are 14 residues in the CDR3. In DNA, the CDR3 is TGTGCCAGCAGGAGAGACAGAACTTATGAAAAACTGTTTTTT. Its translation: CASRRDRTYEKLFF.

The genes are TRBV7-8 and TRBJ2-5; 14 nucleotides match TRBD2. Germline V gives CDR1 SGHVS, CDR2 FQNEAQ. Losses at the gene ends were 5 bases for V and 5 bases for J; bases not matched to a gene: 4. CDR3 length: 15 residues. CDR3: CASSQTSGGAETQYF. The CDR3 bases are TGTGCCAGCAGCCAGACTAGCGGGGGGGCTGAGACCCAGTACTTC. Combining the CDR3 with reference TRBV7-8 and TRBJ2-5 gives the whole variable domain GAGVSQSPRYKVAKRGQDVALRCDPISGHVSLFWYQQALGQGPEFLTYFQNEAQLDKSGLPSDRFFAERPEGSVSTLKIQRTQQEDSAVYLCASSQTSGGAETQYFGPGTRLLVL.

DNA for the CDR3: TGTGCCAGCAGCGTAAGGACAGGGGGCTATGGCTACACCTTC. This sequence encodes CASSVRTGGYGYTF. V is TRBV5-4 and J is TRBJ1-2; 10 bases align to TRBD1. With V trimmed by 4 bases and J by 4 bases, 4 bases remained unmatched. The CDR3 runs to 14 residues. Germline CDR1 reads SGHNT; CDR2 reads YYREEE (reference sequence). The full variable domain, completed using reference TRBV5-4 and TRBJ1-2, is ETGVTQSPTHLIKTRGQQVTLRCSSQSGHNTVSWYQQALGQGPQFIFQYYREEENGRGNFPPRFSGLQFPNYSSELNVNALELDDSALYLCASSVRTGGYGYTFGSGTRLTVV.

This chain joins TRBV19 and TRBJ1-1; 7 bases match TRBD1. CDR1 LNHDA and CDR2 SQIVND come from the germline V gene (reference sequence). The ends lost 3 bases at V and 0 bases at J; junction bases unmatched: 16. The CDR3 runs 19 residues. CDR3 DNA: TGTGCCAGTAGTATTGGCAGGGGGTACCTCGAAGAAATGAACACTGAAGCTTTCTTT. Translation gives CASSIGRGYLEEMNTEAFF.

CDR3 loop: CASRIRDRVTDTQYF. The DNA of the CDR3 is TGTGCCAGCAGAATCCGGGACAGAGTCACAGATACGCAGTATTTT. V usage is TRBV27 and J usage is TRBJ2-3, with TRBD1 matching 7 bases. Per germline, CDR1 MNHEY and CDR2 SMNVEV (reference sequence). Trimming took 6 bases from V and 2 from J; bases not matched to a gene: 8. The CDR3 is 15 amino acids.

This chain joins TRBV3-1 (or the pseudogene TRBV3-2) and TRBJ1-1; D may be TRBD1 (6 bases). This CDR3 contains 13 residues. V was trimmed by 3 bases and J by 12 bases, leaving 17 bases between them. The germline V gene has CDR1 LGHDT and CDR2 YNNKEL (reference sequence). The CDR3 region has the DNA TGTGCCAGCAGCCAGGAGACAGGTGATCCGACTTTCTTT. Encoded protein: CASSQETGDPTFF.

The chain combines TRBV4-1 with TRBJ2-2; TRBD1 might be the D (6 bases). Germline lookup yields CDR1 MGHRA and CDR2 YSYEKL. The CDR3 extends over 16 amino acids. V lost 5 bases, J lost 6 bases, and 19 bases lay in between. The chain's CDR3 is CASSYLPGVFSGELFF. In DNA, the CDR3 is TGCGCCAGCAGCTACCTACCAGGGGTCTTTTCCGGGGAGCTGTTTTTT.

The chain recombines TRBV11-2 with TRBJ2-1; no firm D call. Germline-derived CDR1 and CDR2 are SGHAT and FQNNGV. This CDR3 spans 11 amino acids. The V and J ends lost 5 bases and 8 bases respectively, with 7 bases between them. This chain's CDR3 is CASSSAYEQFF. Written as DNA, the CDR3 is TGTGCCAGCAGCAGCGCTTATGAGCAGTTCTTC.

The chain uses TRBV19 and TRBJ2-7; 8 bases match TRBD1. CDR3 size: 13 residues. The trim removed 7 bases at V and 4 bases at J, leaving 6 bases unmatched. In germline, CDR1 is LNHDA, CDR2 SQIVND (reference sequence). For the CDR3, the DNA is TGTGCCAGTAAGAGGACAGGGCCTTACGAGCAGTACTTC. Its translation: CASKRTGPYEQYF.

This clone has a handful of counts. This sequence joins TRBV11-3 and TRBJ2-1; TRBD1 is a possible D gene (6 bases). The germline V gene has CDR1 SGHNT and CDR2 YENEEA. The V end lost 3 bases, the J end lost 9 bases, and 21 bases lay between the germline ends. This CDR3 has 16 amino acids. The chain's CDR3 is CASSLGPRTGLGEQFF. The CDR3 DNA sequence: TGTGCCAGCAGCTTGGGCCCCCGAACAGGGTTGGGTGAGCAGTTCTTC.

This clone was observed a single time. The rearrangement links TRBV6-5 to TRBJ1-5, with 7 bases that match TRBD1. V shed 4 bases, J shed 1 base, and the junction held 7 bases outside the gene matches. Per germline, CDR1 MNHEY and CDR2 SVGAGI. CDR3 size: 16 residues. As DNA, the CDR3 is TGTGCCAGCAGTTCAGCTCCGGGACAGAGCAATCAGCCCCAGCATTTT. The encoded protein is CASSSAPGQSNQPQHF.

V is TRBV5-1 and J is TRBJ1-3, with 10 bases aligning to TRBD1. There are 16 residues in the CDR3. In germline, CDR1 is SGHRS, CDR2 YFSETQ. Trimming removed 2 bases from V and 1 base from J; junction bases left unmatched: 3. This chain's CDR3 is CASSFDRGRSGNTIYF. The CDR3 DNA is TGCGCCAGCAGCTTCGACAGGGGGCGGTCTGGAAACACCATATATTTT.

The V call is TRBV9, the J call TRBJ2-3, with 7 bases fitting TRBD2. This CDR3 has 18 amino acids. The J segment lost 8 bases and the V segment lost 0 bases, leaving 18 bases of the junction unmatched. Germline CDR1 and CDR2: SGDLS and YYNGEE. The CDR3 DNA sequence: TGTGCCAGCAGCGTAGGAGTAAATGCCGGACTAGAATACTTTACGCAGTATTTT. It codes for CASSVGVNAGLEYFTQYF.

This clone showed up just once. The rearrangement links TRBV10-1 to TRBJ1-6; a possible D gene is TRBD1 (5 bases). This CDR3 has 14 amino acids. V was pared by 10 bases and J by 5 bases, with 15 bases between. Germline CDR1 and CDR2: WNHNN and SYGVQD (reference sequence). CDR3 loop: CANYGGENNSPLHF. As DNA, the CDR3 is TGCGCCAACTACGGGGGGGAGAATAATTCACCCCTCCACTTT.

The chain has TRBV5-1 and TRBJ1-2; 11 bases agree with TRBD1. The V segment lost 4 bases and the J segment 0 bases; nucleotides outside the gene matches: 5. The germline gives CDR1 SGHRS, CDR2 YFSETQ. The CDR3 runs 16 residues. For the CDR3, the DNA is TGCGCCAGCAGCAGGGGACAGGGGGAAGCTAACTATGGCTACACCTTC. Translated, it gives CASSRGQGEANYGYTF. The whole variable domain, filled in from reference TRBV5-1 and TRBJ1-2, reads KAGVTQTPRYLIKTRGQQVTLSCSPISGHRSVSWYQQTPGQGLQFLFEYFSETQRNKGNFPGRFSGRQFSNSRSEMNVSTLELGDSALYLCASSRGQGEANYGYTFGSGTRLTVV.

The rearrangement links TRBV27 to TRBJ2-1; 7 nucleotides agree with TRBD1. Germline CDR1 and CDR2: MNHEY and SMNVEV (reference sequence). Trimming took 3 bases from V and 1 from J; bases not matched to a gene: 27. The CDR3 extends over 23 amino acids. CDR3 in amino acids: CASSFYRGSVSGRTLSSYNEQFF. Here the CDR3 DNA reads TGTGCCAGCAGTTTTTACAGGGGATCTGTTTCGGGGAGAACCTTAAGTTCCTACAATGAGCAGTTCTTC.

This chain connects TRBV4-2 to TRBJ2-4, with 7 bases matching TRBD1. CDR1 is LGHNA and CDR2 is YNFKEQ in the germline V gene. V shed 10 bases and J 1 base; nucleotides not matched to a gene: 25. The length of the CDR3 is 20 residues. CDR3 DNA sequence: TGTGCCACCTTGCAAAACTCTGACAGGGTATGGGAACTGGCCAAAAACATTCAGTACTTC. As protein: CATLQNSDRVWELAKNIQYF.

The chain carries TRBV6-1 and TRBJ1-4; D gene uncertain. The CDR3 is 16 amino acids. The V gene's germline CDR1 is MNHNS and CDR2 SASEGT. The germline V and J ends were trimmed by 2 bases and 5 bases, with 15 bases remaining between them. CDR3 sequence reads: CASSEHIRTGNEKLFF. For the CDR3, the DNA is TGTGCCAGCAGTGAACATATCAGGACGGGAAATGAAAAACTGTTTTTT.